The clone carrying this T cell receptor beta chain was counted once. TCRdb keeps only in-frame clones here, not all; method: immunoSEQ multiplex PCR. The table has about 100,000 clones, around 94% seen once; the top ten hold around 1.4%. Germline CDR1 is SGHDT and CDR2 is YYEEEE. CDR3 size: 16 residues. V lost 2 bases and J lost 10; bases outside the gene matches: 9. These data come from a study of siplizumab effects on memory and regulatory T cells. The TCR originated in a human donor in good health. What was sequenced was non-Treg CD4+ T cells sorted from blood. The V gene is TRBV5-6, the J gene TRBJ2-3, with 14 bases fitting TRBD2. In DNA, the CDR3 is TGTGCCAGCAGCTTTCGAGGACTAGCGGGAGGTTTTTCGCAGTATTTT. Protein: CASSFRGLAGGFSQYF.